This T cell receptor (beta chain) was sequenced during a study of blood T cell repertoires in COVID-19. Looking at the study overall: Collection of acute and convalescent COVID-19 samples took place in the United States, Italy and Spain. Nucleic acid was either cDNA or gDNA, and it came from T cells, B-cell-depleted T cells, or PBMCs.

Assay used: immunoSEQ multiplex PCR; TCRdb lists only in-frame clones, some missing. In the table there are around 250,000 clones, 86% of which are singletons. This CDR3 is 14 amino acids long. Germline assignment: CDR1 SGHRS and CDR2 YFSETQ. V trimming: 0 bases; J trimming: 5 bases; junction bases outside the gene matches: 3. The chain joins TRBV5-1 to TRBJ1-1, with 8 bases identical to TRBD1. The specimen was peripheral blood. This receptor was taken from an elderly man with acute or convalescent COVID-19. CDR3 sequence (DNA): TGCGCCAGCAGCTTGGAACAGGGGGGGACTGAAGCTTTCTTT. This sequence encodes CASSLEQGGTEAFF.